Below are 9 T cell receptor beta chains sequenced from a single sample in a study of response to subunit inactivated influenza vaccine. Each CDR3 protein gets one entry after TCRdb re-called the RT-PCR reads with MiXCR. The profile shows 700,000 to 900,000 distinct CDR3 sequences, around 20% of them singletons. The sequences come from PBMCs from blood, collected 5 days after vaccination. The source is a man aged 45-60 years who received an inactivated influenza vaccine.

The rearrangement joins TRBV7-2 to TRBJ1-1, with D perhaps TRBD1 (5 bases). Germline CDR1 and CDR2: SGHTA and FQGNSA. The CDR3 totals 14 residues. V was shortened by 5 bases and J by 4 bases, with 14 bases between the two germline ends. The CDR3: CASSRTREGTEAFF. The CDR3 DNA reads as TGTGCCAGCAGCCGGACAAGGGAGGGCACTGAAGCTTTCTTT.

This clonotype has a handful of counts. The CDR3 is CASSLGGWEREKLFF. The CDR3, as DNA: TGTGCCAGCAGTCTGGGGGGGTGGGAGAGAGAAAAACTGTTTTTT. The chain couples TRBV27 to TRBJ1-4; perhaps TRBD1 as D (5 bases). This CDR3 has 15 residues. Germline V gives CDR1 MNHEY, CDR2 SMNVEV (reference sequence). V was cut by 5 bases and J by 8 bases, with 18 bases left in between.

This clonotype has a handful of counts. The chain carries TRBV7-2 and TRBJ2-2, with D perhaps TRBD2 (5 bases). CDR3 length equals 16 residues. From germline, CDR1 is SGHTA and CDR2 FQGNSA. The V end was cut by 5 bases, the J end by 4 bases, with 17 bases between. CDR3 sequence reads: CASSKTPAGGTGELFF. The CDR3 DNA reads TGTGCCAGCAGCAAGACCCCAGCTGGAGGCACCGGGGAGCTGTTTTTT. The full variable domain, with the rest looked up from reference TRBV7-2 and TRBJ2-2, is GAGVSQSPSNKVTEKGKDVELRCDPISGHTALYWYRQSLGQGLEFLIYFQGNSAPDKSGLPSDRFSAERTGGSVSTLTIQRTQQEDSAVYLCASSKTPAGGTGELFFGEGSRLTVL.

This rearrangement joins TRBV12-3 or TRBV12-4 to TRBJ1-2; D remains unclear. V lost 4 bases, J lost 5 bases, and 8 bases lay in between. The CDR3 runs 12 residues. CDR3 sequence reads: CASSSDGYGYTF. The CDR3 bases are TGTGCCAGCAGTTCAGACGGATATGGCTACACCTTC.

This clonotype was seen many times. The J gene is TRBJ2-2, the V gene TRBV6-2 or TRBV6-3; D might be TRBD2 (6 bases). Germline CDR1 MNHEY, CDR2 SVGEGT. The CDR3 has 16 amino acids. V was cut by 2 bases and J by 3 bases, with 13 bases left in between. Here the CDR3 reads CASSYPRGGDTGELFF. The CDR3 nucleotides read TGTGCCAGCAGTTACCCCCGTGGCGGGGACACCGGGGAGCTGTTTTTT.

This clonotype was seen only a few times. V is TRBV7-2 and J is TRBJ2-1, with 7 bases that match TRBD2. This CDR3 spans 15 amino acids. Germline CDR1 is SGHTA and CDR2 is FQGNSA. The trim removed 1 base at V and 3 bases at J, leaving 3 bases unmatched. In nucleotides, the CDR3 is TGTGCCAGCAGCTTAGGCGGGAGTTTCTACAATGAGCAGTTCTTC. Translating gives CASSLGGSFYNEQFF. The entire variable domain, with the rest obtained from reference TRBV7-2 and TRBJ2-1, is as follows: GAGVSQSPSNKVTEKGKDVELRCDPISGHTALYWYRQSLGQGLEFLIYFQGNSAPDKSGLPSDRFSAERTGGSVSTLTIQRTQQEDSAVYLCASSLGGSFYNEQFFGPGTRLTVL.

This clonotype was seen ten or more times. V and J are TRBV29-1 and TRBJ2-1; D is unclear. The germline CDR1 and CDR2 sequences are SQVTM and ANQGSEA. Trimming took 4 bases from V and 8 from J, leaving 9 bases between them. The CDR3 spans 11 residues. The CDR3 loop reads CSVGLSDEQFF. As DNA, the CDR3 is TGCAGCGTTGGTTTATCGGATGAGCAGTTCTTC.

This clonotype was counted only a few times. The V call is TRBV12-3 or TRBV12-4, the J call TRBJ2-1, with D perhaps TRBD2 (5 bases). V lost 6 bases, J lost 1 base, and 13 bases lay in between. This CDR3 has 15 amino acids. The CDR3 DNA is TGTGCCAGCAGGGAACTACTAGGGTCCTACAATGAGCAGTTCTTC. Protein sequence: CASRELLGSYNEQFF.

This clonotype was counted many times. V and J are TRBV28 and TRBJ1-1, with a tentative D call TRBD1 (5 bases). This CDR3 has 14 amino acids. Trimming pared 4 bases from V and 3 bases from J, leaving 12 bases between. Germline assignment: CDR1 MDHEN and CDR2 SYDVKM. The CDR3 protein is CASSSGTPDTEAFF. The DNA of the CDR3 is TGTGCCAGCAGTTCCGGGACCCCAGACACTGAAGCTTTCTTT.